This T cell receptor (beta chain) stems from a study of blood T cell repertoires in COVID-19. Study at large: Acute and convalescent COVID-19 samples came from the United States, Italy and Spain. Sample material is recorded as cDNA or gDNA derived from T cells, B-cell-depleted T cells, or PBMCs.

Authors' methods: Counts of nucleated cells, estimated from reference gene primer amplification, were obtained. The protocol was immunoSEQ multiplex PCR, while the TCRdb copy is restricted to in-frame clones and leaves out a portion. V and J calls and clone size follow that table, whereas D and trimming were derived from the DNA. The data contain under 150,000 clones, more than 80% of them singletons. Germline V gives CDR1 SGHDT, CDR2 YYEEEE. The CDR3 contains 15 residues. V lost 4 bases and J lost 3; bases outside the gene matches: 6. Specimen: peripheral blood. The origin of this receptor is a human donor in a cohort sampled during active COVID-19. The chain has TRBV5-6 and TRBJ2-4; TRBD1 agrees at 8 bases. The DNA of the CDR3 is TGTGCCAGCAGCCTGTTGACAGGGGACAAAAACATTCAGTACTTC. It encodes CASSLLTGDKNIQYF.